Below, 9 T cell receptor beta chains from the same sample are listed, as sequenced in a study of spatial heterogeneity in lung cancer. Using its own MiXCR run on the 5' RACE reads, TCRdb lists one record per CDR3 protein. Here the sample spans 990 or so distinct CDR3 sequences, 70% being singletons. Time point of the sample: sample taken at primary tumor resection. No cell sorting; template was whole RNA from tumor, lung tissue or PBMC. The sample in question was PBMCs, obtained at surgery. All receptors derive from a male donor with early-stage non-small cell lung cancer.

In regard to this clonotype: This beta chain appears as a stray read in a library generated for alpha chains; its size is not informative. CDR3 residues: CATSDNREAGNNEQFF. In nucleotides, the CDR3 is TGTGCCACCAGTGACAACCGGGAGGCCGGGAACAATGAGCAGTTCTTC. The genes are TRBV24-1 and TRBJ2-1, with 7 bases matching TRBD2. There are 16 residues in the CDR3. Trimming cost V 4 bases and J 5 bases; bases outside gene matches: 10. Looked up from germline, CDR1 is KGHDR and CDR2 is SFDVKD.

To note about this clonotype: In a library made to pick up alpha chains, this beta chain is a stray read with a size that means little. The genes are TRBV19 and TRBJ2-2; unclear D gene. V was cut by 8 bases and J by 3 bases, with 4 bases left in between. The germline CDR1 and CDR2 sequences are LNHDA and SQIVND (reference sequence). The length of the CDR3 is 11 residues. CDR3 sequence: CASQYTGELFF. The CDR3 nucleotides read TGTGCCAGTCAGTACACCGGGGAGCTGTTTTTT.

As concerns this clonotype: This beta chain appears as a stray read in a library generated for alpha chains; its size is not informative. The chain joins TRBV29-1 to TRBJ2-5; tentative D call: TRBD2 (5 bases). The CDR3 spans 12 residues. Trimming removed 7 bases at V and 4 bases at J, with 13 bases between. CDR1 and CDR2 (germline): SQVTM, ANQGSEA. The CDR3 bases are TGCAGCGCCAAGACGGGGTTAGAGACCCAGTACTTC. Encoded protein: CSAKTGLETQYF.

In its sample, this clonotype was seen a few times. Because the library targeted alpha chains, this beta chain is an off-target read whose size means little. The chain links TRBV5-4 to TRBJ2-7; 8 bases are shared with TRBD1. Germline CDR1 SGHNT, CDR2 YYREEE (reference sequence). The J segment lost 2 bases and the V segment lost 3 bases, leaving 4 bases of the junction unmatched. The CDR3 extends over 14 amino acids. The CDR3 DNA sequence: TGTGCCAGCAGCTCCCTGACAGGGGCCTACGAGCAGTACTTC. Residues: CASSSLTGAYEQYF.

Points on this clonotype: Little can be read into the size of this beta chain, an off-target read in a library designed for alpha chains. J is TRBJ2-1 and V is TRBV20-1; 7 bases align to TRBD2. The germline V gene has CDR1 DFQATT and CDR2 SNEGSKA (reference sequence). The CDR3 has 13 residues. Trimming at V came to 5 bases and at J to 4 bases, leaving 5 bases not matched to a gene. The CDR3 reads CSAASGRYNEQFF. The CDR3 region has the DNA TGCAGTGCTGCTAGCGGACGTTACAATGAGCAGTTCTTC.

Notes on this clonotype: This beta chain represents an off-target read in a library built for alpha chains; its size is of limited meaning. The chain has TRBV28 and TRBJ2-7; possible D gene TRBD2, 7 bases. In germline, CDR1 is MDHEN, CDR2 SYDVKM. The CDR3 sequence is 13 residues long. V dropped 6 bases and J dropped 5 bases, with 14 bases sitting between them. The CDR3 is CASRPTGTNEQYF. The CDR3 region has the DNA TGTGCCAGCAGGCCTACAGGGACTAACGAGCAGTACTTC.

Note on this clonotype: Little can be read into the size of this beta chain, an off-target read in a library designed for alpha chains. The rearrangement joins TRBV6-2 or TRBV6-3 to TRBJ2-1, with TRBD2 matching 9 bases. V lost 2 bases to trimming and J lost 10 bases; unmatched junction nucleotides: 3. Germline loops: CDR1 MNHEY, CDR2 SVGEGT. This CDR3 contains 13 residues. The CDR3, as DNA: TGTGCCAGCAGTTACAATAGCGGGGGCGAGCAGTTCTTC. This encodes CASSYNSGGEQFF.

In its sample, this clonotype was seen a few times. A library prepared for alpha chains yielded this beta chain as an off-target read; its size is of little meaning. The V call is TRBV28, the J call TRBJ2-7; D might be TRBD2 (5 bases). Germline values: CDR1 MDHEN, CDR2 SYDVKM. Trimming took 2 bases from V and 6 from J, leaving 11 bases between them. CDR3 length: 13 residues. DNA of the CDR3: TGTGCCAGCAGTTTAGCCGGGGATCGCGAGCAGTACTTC. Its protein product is CASSLAGDREQYF.

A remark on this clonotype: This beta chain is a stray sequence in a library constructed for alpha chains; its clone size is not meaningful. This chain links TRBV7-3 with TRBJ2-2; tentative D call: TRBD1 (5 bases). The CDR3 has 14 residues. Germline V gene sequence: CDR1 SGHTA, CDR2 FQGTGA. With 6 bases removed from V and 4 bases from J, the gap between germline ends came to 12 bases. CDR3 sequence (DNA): TGTGCCAGCAGTCTAACAGGCGCCACCGGGGAGCTGTTTTTT. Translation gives CASSLTGATGELFF.